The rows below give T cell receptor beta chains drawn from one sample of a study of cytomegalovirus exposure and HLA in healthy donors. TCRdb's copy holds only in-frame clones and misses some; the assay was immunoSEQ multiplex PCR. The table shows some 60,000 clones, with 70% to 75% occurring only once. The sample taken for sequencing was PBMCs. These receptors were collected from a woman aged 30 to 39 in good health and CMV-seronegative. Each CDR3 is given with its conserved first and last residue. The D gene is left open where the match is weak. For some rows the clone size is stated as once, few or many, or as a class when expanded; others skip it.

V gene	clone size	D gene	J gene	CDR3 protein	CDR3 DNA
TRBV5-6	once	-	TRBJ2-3	CASSLGLADDTQYF	TGTGCCAGCAGCTTGGGCCTAGCAGATGATACGCAGTATTTT
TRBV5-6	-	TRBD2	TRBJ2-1	CASSLSRLAGTYNEQFF	TGTGCCAGCAGCCTAAGTAGACTAGCGGGGACCTACAATGAGCAGTTCTTC
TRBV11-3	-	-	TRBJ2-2	CASSPRGRTPGELFF	TGTGCCAGCAGCCCCCGGGGAAGGACCCCCGGGGAGCTGTTTTTT
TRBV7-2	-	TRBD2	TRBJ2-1	CASSRIAGSSYNEQFF	TGTGCCAGCAGCAGAATAGCGGGTTCCTCCTACAATGAGCAGTTCTTC
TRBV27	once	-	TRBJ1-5	CASSFAGDGNQPQHF	TGTGCCAGCAGTTTTGCGGGGGACGGCAATCAGCCCCAGCATTTT
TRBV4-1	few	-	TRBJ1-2	CASSQDGSGDIYGYTF	TGCGCCAGCAGCCAAGATGGGTCCGGGGACATCTATGGCTACACCTTC
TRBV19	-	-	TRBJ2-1	CASSMWGRAPSTYNEQFF	TGTGCCAGTAGTATGTGGGGGCGAGCGCCTAGCACCTACAATGAGCAGTTCTTC
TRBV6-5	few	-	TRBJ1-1	CASSYSRIGTEAFF	TGTGCCAGCAGTTACTCGAGGATTGGCACTGAAGCTTTCTTT
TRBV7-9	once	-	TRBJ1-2	CSSSLQEGDGYTF	TGTTCCAGCAGCTTACAGGAGGGAGATGGCTACACCTTC
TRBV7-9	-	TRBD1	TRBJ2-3	CASSRRQGAGDTQYF	TGTGCCAGCAGCAGGAGACAGGGGGCAGGAGATACGCAGTATTTT
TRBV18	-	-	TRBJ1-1	CASSPVTVSIMNTEAFF	TGTGCCAGCTCACCGGTAACAGTATCCATAATGAACACTGAAGCTTTCTTT
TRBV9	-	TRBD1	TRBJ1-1	CASSFLGQTTNTEAFF	TGTGCCAGCAGCTTCTTGGGACAGACAACGAACACTGAAGCTTTCTTT
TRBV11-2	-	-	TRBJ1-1	CASRDLNRGYTEAFF	TGTGCCAGCAGGGACCTAAATCGGGGATACACTGAAGCTTTCTTT
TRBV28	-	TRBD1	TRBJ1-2	CATTGVGYTF	TGTGCCACAACAGGGGTTGGCTACACCTTC
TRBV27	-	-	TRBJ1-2	CASSLVLDSYGYTF	TGTGCCAGCAGTTTAGTCTTGGACAGCTATGGCTACACCTTC
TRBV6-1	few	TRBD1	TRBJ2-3	CASSEGQGSTDTQYF	TGTGCCAGCAGTGAGGGACAGGGTAGCACAGATACGCAGTATTTT
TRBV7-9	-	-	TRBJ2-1	CASSLINAGVRNEQFF	TGTGCCAGCAGCTTAATTAACGCCGGGGTAAGGAATGAGCAGTTCTTC
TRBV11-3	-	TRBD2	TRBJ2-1	CASSLGSGPYNDQFF	TGTGCCAGCAGCTTAGGTAGCGGGCCCTACAATGATCAGTTCTTC
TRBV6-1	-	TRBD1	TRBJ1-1	CASSIQGPMNTEAFF	TGTGCCAGCAGCATACAGGGGCCCATGAACACTGAAGCTTTCTTT
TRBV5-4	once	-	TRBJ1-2	CASSLRSGGTYGYTF	TGTGCCAGCAGCTTACGCAGTGGAGGGACCTATGGCTACACCTTC
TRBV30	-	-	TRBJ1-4	CAWSVGGGEKLFF	TGTGCCTGGAGTGTAGGCGGAGGTGAAAAACTGTTTTTT
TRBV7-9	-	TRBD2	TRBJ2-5	CASLGLAEYQETQYF	TGTGCCAGCCTGGGACTAGCGGAGTACCAAGAGACCCAGTACTTC
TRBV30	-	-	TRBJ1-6	CAWSVEQLFSPLHF	TGTGCCTGGAGTGTTGAACAGCTGTTTTCACCCCTCCACTTT
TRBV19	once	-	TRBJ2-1	CASSIAPRTSTNNEQFF	TGTGCCAGTAGTATAGCCCCTCGCACTAGCACAAACAATGAGCAGTTCTTC
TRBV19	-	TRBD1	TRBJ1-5	CASSRQGSNQPQHF	TGTGCCAGTAGTAGACAGGGGAGCAATCAGCCCCAGCATTTT